This T cell receptor beta chain was retrieved from a study of CD8 T cells in ankylosing spondylitis. Study results and limitations: Reportedly, significant enrichment of disease-linked clones occurred in matched ankylosing spondylitis synovial fluid. Reactive arthritis synovial fluid and blood previously showed some of these motif variants. Ankylosing spondylitis blood appeared to carry a characteristic TCR beta motif of several highly homologous variants. As for the disease-linked clones, they showed a CD8+ phenotype and occurred at relatively low frequencies in peripheral blood.

As the method for making TCR beta libraries, quantitative 5'-RACE with molecular barcodes was used. MiXCR, applied by TCRdb to the 5' RACE reads, yields one record per CDR3 protein. Of hundreds of thousands of distinct CDR3 sequences detected, roughly 26% appear once; the ten largest clones hold 0.75% to 0.9%. CDR1 and CDR2 (germline): SGHKS, YYEKEE (reference sequence). Trimming removed 3 bases from V and 9 bases from J; junction bases left unmatched: 12. The CDR3 extends over 14 amino acids. Regarding this clonotype: The antigen remains unidentified.

This TCR was recovered from a male donor with ankylosing spondylitis. Sample: blood, either unsorted or a sorted T cell fraction (not recorded which). The V call is TRBV5-5, the J call TRBJ2-7; 7 bases are shared with TRBD2. This CDR3 reads CASSYQIEAGVQYV. The CDR3, as DNA: TGTGCCAGCAGCTACCAGATCGAGGCGGGGGTGCAGTACGTC.